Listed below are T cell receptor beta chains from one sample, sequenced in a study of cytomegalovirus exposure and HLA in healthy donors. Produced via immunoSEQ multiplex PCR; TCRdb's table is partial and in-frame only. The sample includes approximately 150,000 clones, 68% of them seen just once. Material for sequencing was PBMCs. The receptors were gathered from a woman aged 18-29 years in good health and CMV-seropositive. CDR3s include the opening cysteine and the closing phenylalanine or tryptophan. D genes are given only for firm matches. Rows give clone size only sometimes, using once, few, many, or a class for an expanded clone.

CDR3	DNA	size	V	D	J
CASSKDSNSYNEQFF	TGTGCCAGCAGCAAAGACAGCAACTCCTACAATGAGCAGTTCTTC	NA	TRBV5-6	NA	TRBJ2-1
CASSLGVAGPYEQYF	TGCGCCAGCAGCTTGGGGGTAGCGGGACCCTACGAGCAGTACTTC	NA	TRBV5-1	TRBD2	TRBJ2-7
CASSLSGQTNYGYTF	TGTGCCAGCAGCTTAAGTGGACAAACTAACTATGGCTACACCTTC	NA	TRBV7-2	NA	TRBJ1-2
CASRDSYYEQYF	TGTGCCAGCAGAGACAGCTACTACGAGCAGTACTTC	NA	TRBV27	NA	TRBJ2-7
CASSSHGEAGNTIYF	TGTGCCAGCAGTTCGCACGGGGAAGCTGGAAACACCATATATTTT	NA	TRBV27	NA	TRBJ1-3
CASTRQGYGYTF	TGTGCCAGCACTAGACAGGGCTATGGCTACACCTTC	NA	TRBV6-1	TRBD1	TRBJ1-2
CASSPVSSYEQYF	TGTGCCAGCTCGCCGGTTTCCTCCTACGAGCAGTACTTC	NA	TRBV18	NA	TRBJ2-7
CASSDWTAGSYEQYF	TGTGCCAGCAGTGATTGGACAGCAGGGTCCTACGAGCAGTACTTC	few	TRBV2	NA	TRBJ2-7
CASSQAGIGYTF	TGTGCCAGCAGCCAAGCGGGTATTGGCTACACCTTC	NA	TRBV4-2	NA	TRBJ1-2
CASWDSYQPQHF	TGTGCCAGCTGGGACAGCTATCAGCCCCAGCATTTT	NA	TRBV27	TRBD1	TRBJ1-5
CASSYSQTSGPDTQYF	TGTGCCAGCAGTTACTCGCAGACTAGTGGCCCAGATACGCAGTATTTT	NA	TRBV6-5	NA	TRBJ2-3
CASSPGQAAFF	TGTGCCAGCTCACCGGGTCAGGCGGCTTTCTTT	once	TRBV18	NA	TRBJ1-1
CASSNTSPLGTDTQYF	TGTGCCAGCAGTAATACTAGCCCACTCGGCACAGATACGCAGTATTTT	NA	TRBV2	NA	TRBJ2-3
CASRRGGWETQYF	TGTGCCAGCAGGAGAGGGGGCTGGGAGACCCAGTACTTC	NA	TRBV7-2	TRBD1	TRBJ2-5
CASSLTSGRVGETQYF	TGTGCCAGCAGCCTGACTAGCGGGAGGGTAGGGGAGACCCAGTACTTC	NA	TRBV7-2	TRBD2	TRBJ2-5
CAISESWASGLLEQYF	TGTGCCATCAGTGAGTCTTGGGCTAGCGGATTGTTGGAGCAGTACTTC	NA	TRBV10-3	TRBD2	TRBJ2-7
CASSLASGSSNEQFF	TGTGCCAGCAGCTTAGCTAGCGGGAGCTCAAATGAGCAGTTCTTC	NA	TRBV7-6	TRBD2	TRBJ2-1
CASRADSGANVLTF	TGTGCCAGCAGGGCGGACTCTGGGGCCAACGTCCTGACTTTC	once	TRBV2	NA	TRBJ2-6
CASSLGREADQPQHF	TGTGCCAGCAGCTTGGGCAGGGAAGCTGATCAGCCCCAGCATTTT	NA	TRBV5-4	NA	TRBJ1-5
CSVEDQEGNEQFF	TGCAGCGTTGAAGATCAGGAAGGTAATGAGCAGTTCTTC	NA	TRBV29-1	NA	TRBJ2-1
CSALRTEPFYGYTF	TGCAGCGCACTAAGGACAGAACCCTTCTATGGCTACACCTTC	NA	TRBV29-1	NA	TRBJ1-2
CASSLTRGALQPQHF	TGTGCCAGCAGCTTGACCAGGGGGGCGTTGCAGCCCCAGCATTTT	NA	TRBV7-2	TRBD1	TRBJ1-5
CASSNDHRLAGLPLTDTQYF	TGTGCCAGCAGCAACGATCATCGACTAGCGGGACTACCTCTCACAGATACGCAGTATTTT	NA	TRBV5-8	TRBD2	TRBJ2-3
CAWSRGLANDEQFF	TGTGCCTGGAGTAGGGGACTAGCGAACGATGAGCAGTTCTTC	NA	TRBV30	TRBD2	TRBJ2-1
CASSARGTGAYEQYF	TGCGCCAGCAGCGCACGCGGGACAGGGGCCTACGAGCAGTACTTC	NA	TRBV5-1	TRBD1	TRBJ2-7
CASSRPPRDEQFF	TGTGCCAGCAGCCGACCCCCCCGGGATGAGCAGTTCTTC	few	TRBV6-5	NA	TRBJ2-1
CASSQDRVSYNEQFF	TGCGCCAGCAGCCAAGATCGGGTGTCCTACAATGAGCAGTTCTTC	NA	TRBV4-3	NA	TRBJ2-1
CASSFWAFQETQYF	TGTGCCAGCAGCTTCTGGGCCTTCCAAGAGACCCAGTACTTC	once	TRBV5-4	NA	TRBJ2-5
CASSSAGLAGNEQFF	TGTGCCAGCAGCTCGGCGGGACTAGCGGGCAATGAGCAGTTCTTC	NA	TRBV5-4	TRBD2	TRBJ2-1
CASSPSEPLRPLHF	TGCGCCAGCAGCCCCTCTGAGCCCCTGAGACCCCTCCACTTT	NA	TRBV5-1	NA	TRBJ1-6
CASSFRQGALRSGANVLTF	TGTGCCAGCAGTTTCAGACAGGGGGCCCTACGCTCTGGGGCCAACGTCCTGACTTTC	few	TRBV27	TRBD1	TRBJ2-6
CASSLAGMNTEAFF	TGTGCCAGCAGTTTAGCAGGGATGAACACTGAAGCTTTCTTT	NA	TRBV27	NA	TRBJ1-1
CASRLSPRQECPAANSPLHF	TGCGCCAGCAGGCTCTCACCGAGACAGGAGTGCCCCGCGGCTAATTCACCCCTCCACTTT	NA	TRBV10-1	NA	TRBJ1-6
CASRGQGAFYEQYF	TGTGCCAGCAGAGGGCAGGGGGCCTTCTACGAGCAGTACTTC	few	TRBV2	TRBD1	TRBJ2-7
CASSAVRLAGGRTGELFF	TGTGCCAGCAGTGCAGTGCGACTAGCGGGGGGGCGAACCGGGGAGCTGTTTTTT	NA	TRBV27	TRBD2	TRBJ2-2
CAGGWQRGTEAFF	TGTGCCGGAGGGTGGCAGAGAGGCACTGAAGCTTTCTTT	NA	TRBV2	NA	TRBJ1-1
CASSLRGARAFF	TGTGCCAGTAGTCTTCGGGGGGCACGGGCTTTCTTT	NA	TRBV19	NA	TRBJ1-1
CASRTGQRNSPLHF	TGTGCCAGCAGGACGGGACAACGTAATTCACCCCTCCACTTT	NA	TRBV6-5	NA	TRBJ1-6
CATSRGPLETQYF	TGTGCCACCAGCAGAGGTCCCTTAGAGACCCAGTACTTC	NA	TRBV15	NA	TRBJ2-5
CASSYRVNNEQFF	TGTGCCAGCAGTTACCGCGTTAACAATGAGCAGTTCTTC	few	TRBV6-5	NA	TRBJ2-1
CASSGLLDFNYEQYF	TGTGCCAGCAGCGGCCTTCTTGACTTTAACTACGAGCAGTACTTC	NA	TRBV28	NA	TRBJ2-7
CASSTGVYYGYTF	TGTGCCAGCAGCACAGGGGTCTACTATGGCTACACCTTC	NA	TRBV27	TRBD1	TRBJ1-2
CASSFYGTGELFF	TGTGCCAGCAGCTTCTACGGGACCGGGGAGCTGTTTTTT	NA	TRBV7-2	NA	TRBJ2-2
CASSGLYGYTF	TGTGCCAGCAGCGGGCTTTATGGCTACACCTTC	NA	TRBV9	NA	TRBJ1-2